The next 27 T cell receptor beta chains were all read from a single sample in a study of identifying expanded T cells in peripheral blood. Assay: immunoSEQ multiplex PCR; the TCRdb copy retains only in-frame clones and omits some. This sample has fewer than 55,000 clones, with approximately 82% found just once. Sequencing input: blood. These receptors originate from a person aged 18-69 years in good health.

This chain connects TRBV5-6 to TRBJ1-3, with a possible D match to TRBD1 (6 bases). The CDR3 sequence is 17 residues long. V lost 0 bases to trimming and J lost 0 bases, with 13 bases between them. Germline V gene data show CDR1 as SGHDT and CDR2 as YYEEEE. CDR3 loop: CASSLVGQQYSGNTIYF. CDR3 coding DNA: TGTGCCAGCAGCTTGGTTGGACAGCAATACTCTGGAAACACCATATATTTT.

This chain links TRBV7-2 with TRBJ2-3, with 10 positions matching TRBD2. Germline trimming cut 4 bases from V and 9 bases from J; bases unmatched to any gene: 7. The germline V gene has CDR1 SGHTA and CDR2 FQGNSA. CDR3 length: 14 residues. This CDR3 reads CASSSGTSAPTQYF. In nucleotides, the CDR3 is TGTGCCAGCAGCTCCGGGACTAGCGCTCCCACGCAGTATTTT.

This clone was picked up a small number of times. The DNA of the CDR3 is TGTGCCTGCGAGGGACTAGCGGGATTTAATTGGTTCTTC. This encodes CACEGLAGFNWFF. The chain couples TRBV2 to TRBJ2-1; 13 bases are shared with TRBD2. The CDR3 is 13 amino acids. From germline, CDR1 is SNHLY and CDR2 FYNNEI. V was clipped by 11 bases and J by 15 bases; unmatched bases: 13.

V is TRBV4-1 and J is TRBJ2-3; 11 bases map to TRBD2. The CDR3 has 18 residues. Germline assignment: CDR1 MGHRA and CDR2 YSYEKL. V lost 2 bases, J lost 6 bases, and 13 bases stayed unmatched. CDR3 in DNA: TGCGCCAGCAGCCAACCTCCGGAAGTAGCGGGAGGGCCTGATACGCAGTATTTT. Its translation: CASSQPPEVAGGPDTQYF.

This chain connects TRBV5-1 to TRBJ2-3; no firm D call. V lost 0 bases and J lost 5, with 10 bases in between. Germline V gives CDR1 SGHRS, CDR2 YFSETQ. The CDR3 has 14 amino acids. CDR3 loop: CASSLGVSQDTQYF. The CDR3 coding sequence is TGCGCCAGCAGCTTGGGAGTGTCACAAGATACGCAGTATTTT. Based on the CDR3 plus reference TRBV5-1 and TRBJ2-3, the full variable domain is KAGVTQTPRYLIKTRGQQVTLSCSPISGHRSVSWYQQTPGQGLQFLFEYFSETQRNKGNFPGRFSGRQFSNSRSEMNVSTLELGDSALYLCASSLGVSQDTQYFGPGTRLTVL.

The rearrangement links TRBV19 to TRBJ1-1; a possible D gene is TRBD1 (5 bases). The germline V gene has CDR1 LNHDA and CDR2 SQIVND (reference sequence). V gave up 3 bases and J gave up 11 bases, with 16 bases separating them. The CDR3 runs to 13 residues. CDR3 region: CASSIGPRGNAFF. The CDR3 nucleotides are TGTGCCAGTAGTATCGGCCCTCGGGGGAACGCTTTCTTT.

The V and J genes are TRBV11-2 and TRBJ1-1; D not resolved. V lost 4 bases and J 5 bases, leaving 20 bases between the germline ends. The germline V gene has CDR1 SGHAT and CDR2 FQNNGV. CDR3 length equals 16 residues. The CDR3 sequence is CASSSNLGSVGTEAFF. The CDR3 region has the DNA TGTGCCAGCAGCTCAAACCTAGGCTCCGTGGGGACTGAAGCTTTCTTT. Variable domain in full (rest from reference TRBV11-2 and TRBJ1-1): EAGVAQSPRYKIIEKRQSVAFWCNPISGHATLYWYQQILGQGPKLLIQFQNNGVVDDSQLPKDRFSAERLKGVDSTLKIQPAKLEDSAVYLCASSSNLGSVGTEAFFGQGTRLTVV.

The chain has TRBV19 and TRBJ2-2, with D perhaps matching TRBD2 (5 bases). This CDR3 has 14 residues. V was trimmed by 6 bases and J by 3 bases, leaving 11 bases between them. Germline V gene data show CDR1 as LNHDA and CDR2 as SQIVND (reference sequence). As DNA, the CDR3 is TGTGCCAGTAGATCCTCGAGGGACACCGGGGAGCTGTTTTTT. Residues: CASRSSRDTGELFF.

V usage is TRBV11-2 and J usage is TRBJ2-7; 10 bases line up with TRBD2. V shed 4 bases and J 5 bases; nucleotides not matched to a gene: 8. Germline V CDR1 and CDR2: SGHAT, FQNNGV. CDR3 length: 15 residues. As DNA, the CDR3 is TGTGCCAGCAGCTCAATAGCGGGAGGATTCAACGAGCAGTACTTC. Translating gives CASSSIAGGFNEQYF.

This sequence joins TRBV7-2 and TRBJ2-1, with D perhaps TRBD2 (7 bases). This CDR3 spans 14 amino acids. V dropped 3 bases and J dropped 2 bases, with 8 bases sitting between them. Germline loops: CDR1 SGHTA, CDR2 FQGNSA. CDR3 residues: CASSLGGPYNEQFF. The CDR3, as DNA: TGTGCCAGCAGCTTGGGGGGGCCCTACAATGAGCAGTTCTTC.

V and J are TRBV5-1 and TRBJ2-5; 9 bases match TRBD1. This CDR3 has 15 amino acids. J was trimmed by 2 bases and V by 7 bases; bases with no gene match: 9. Germline V lookup: CDR1 SGHRS, CDR2 YFSETQ. For the CDR3, the DNA is TGCGCCAGCGACAAGTCCGGGACAGGGCAAGAGACCCAGTACTTC. Protein: CASDKSGTGQETQYF.

V usage is TRBV4-1 and J usage is TRBJ1-3; D not certain. Deletions cut 2 bases from V and 0 bases from J, with 8 bases between. CDR3 length equals 15 residues. CDR1 is MGHRA, CDR2 YSYEKL, per germline. The DNA of the CDR3 is TGCGCCAGCAGCCAACCGGGCCCCTCTGGAAACACCATATATTTT. Translation: CASSQPGPSGNTIYF.

The rearrangement links TRBV30 to TRBJ2-3; perhaps TRBD2 as D (6 bases). The CDR3 runs 12 residues. Germline V lookup: CDR1 GTSNPN, CDR2 SVGIG (reference sequence). The V end was cut by 7 bases, the J end by 5 bases, with 13 bases between. CDR3 bases: TGTGCCTCCTCCGGGACTGTAGATACGCAGTATTTT. The encoded protein is CASSGTVDTQYF.

The chain has TRBV6-4 and TRBJ2-5; D is uncertain. Germline V gives CDR1 MRHNA, CDR2 SNTAGT. Trimming cost V 3 bases and J 2 bases, with 13 bases left between them. The CDR3 contains 15 residues. The CDR3 nucleotides read TGTGCCAGCAGTGAGGGGTCTGGGCAACAAGAGACCCAGTACTTC. This sequence encodes CASSEGSGQQETQYF.

This clone has a handful of counts. V is TRBV4-1 and J is TRBJ2-1; D is undetermined. Trimming pared 4 bases from V and 5 bases from J, leaving 15 bases between. Per germline, CDR1 MGHRA and CDR2 YSYEKL. This CDR3 contains 15 residues. The CDR3 DNA is TGCGCCAGCAGCCCGCCCAGCCCTAGGGACAATGAGCAGTTCTTC. This encodes CASSPPSPRDNEQFF.

There are a few counts of this clone. The rearrangement uses TRBV6-5 and TRBJ1-4, with TRBD1 as a possible D gene (6 bases). Germline V gene data show CDR1 as MNHEY and CDR2 as SVGAGI. The CDR3 is made up of 13 amino acids. In DNA form, the CDR3 reads TGTTCGTCTCGGGGGGCGGCTAATGAAAAACTGTTTTTT. Amino acid sequence: CSSRGAANEKLFF.

This sequence joins TRBV29-1 and TRBJ2-7, with D possibly matching TRBD1 (5 bases). Per germline, CDR1 SQVTM and CDR2 ANQGSEA. Deletions cut 3 bases from V and 1 base from J, with 10 bases between. This CDR3 region has 13 residues. The CDR3 protein is CSVDGDRSYEQYF. As DNA, the CDR3 is TGCAGCGTTGATGGAGACAGATCCTACGAGCAGTACTTC.

The rearrangement uses TRBV12-2 and TRBJ1-3. TRBV12-2 is tagged as a pseudogene. The CDR3 runs to 14 residues. CDR3 loop: CASRLGFLGNTIYF. CDR3 nucleotides: TGTGCAAGTCGCTTAGGGTTTCTAGGAAACACCATATATTTT.

J is TRBJ1-1 and V is TRBV7-8; D may be TRBD1 (6 bases). CDR3 length: 16 residues. Per germline, CDR1 SGHVS and CDR2 FQNEAQ. Trimming removed 5 bases at V and 0 bases at J, with 16 bases between. The CDR3 is CASSPTTGYLNTEAFF. The DNA for the CDR3 is TGTGCCAGCAGCCCTACGACAGGCTACTTGAACACTGAAGCTTTCTTT.

This clone was detected only once. This chain joins TRBV6-1 and TRBJ2-7; unclear D gene. Germline V CDR1 and CDR2: MNHNS, SASEGT. Trimming took 7 bases from V and 4 from J, leaving 8 bases between them. The CDR3 extends over 11 amino acids. The CDR3 spells CASKGPYEQYV. The CDR3 bases are TGTGCCAGCAAAGGCCCGTACGAGCAGTACGTC.

The chain links TRBV19 to TRBJ1-1; 11 positions match TRBD1. In germline, CDR1 is LNHDA, CDR2 SQIVND (reference sequence). This CDR3 is built from 16 residues. J gave up 6 bases and V 3 bases, and 9 bases lay outside the gene matches. This chain's CDR3 is CASSIRDRGRGAEAFF. For the CDR3, the DNA is TGTGCCAGTAGTATTCGGGACAGGGGGAGAGGGGCTGAAGCTTTCTTT.

V is TRBV7-9 and J is TRBJ1-1; 8 positions agree with TRBD1. CDR3 length equals 13 residues. CDR1 and CDR2 (germline): SEHNR, FQNEAQ (reference sequence). Trimming removed 5 bases from V and 4 bases from J; junction bases left unmatched: 3. In DNA form, the CDR3 reads TGTGCCAGCAGCGGACAGGGACGCACTGAAGCTTTCTTT. Protein: CASSGQGRTEAFF.

This clone was seen a handful of times. J is TRBJ2-6 and V is TRBV9; tentative D call: TRBD2 (5 bases). Germline V gene data show CDR1 as SGDLS and CDR2 as YYNGEE. There are 14 residues in the CDR3. The V gene lost 5 bases and the J gene lost 4 bases, with 10 bases spanning the gap. CDR3 loop: CASREGAGANVLTF. CDR3 nucleotides: TGTGCCAGCAGAGAGGGCGCAGGGGCCAACGTCCTGACTTTC.

V gene TRBV5-1 combines with J gene TRBJ2-5; 7 nucleotides align to TRBD1. The CDR3 runs 13 residues. V lost 2 bases and J lost 5; bases outside the gene matches: 3. Germline V gene lookup returns CDR1 SGHRS and CDR2 YFSETQ. CDR3 in amino acids: CASSFTGEETQYF. CDR3 sequence (DNA): TGCGCCAGCAGCTTCACAGGGGAGGAGACCCAGTACTTC.

The J gene is TRBJ2-1, the V gene TRBV5-4; D gene uncertain. V was shortened by 5 bases and J by 5 bases, with 11 bases between the two germline ends. The CDR3 has 13 amino acids. Germline CDR1 SGHNT, CDR2 YYREEE (reference sequence). The CDR3 is CASSPVRNNEQFF. Written as DNA, the CDR3 is TGTGCCAGCAGTCCGGTCCGAAACAATGAGCAGTTCTTC.

J is TRBJ1-2 and V is TRBV15, with D perhaps matching TRBD1 (5 bases). The ends were cut back, 0 bases at V and 4 bases at J, with 15 bases in the middle. The CDR3 length is 16 residues. Germline V gene data show CDR1 as LNHNV and CDR2 as YYDKDF (reference sequence). The CDR3 spells CATSRDGGATIYGYTF. In DNA form, the CDR3 reads TGTGCCACCAGCAGAGATGGAGGGGCCACAATCTATGGCTACACCTTC.

The chain is built from TRBV30 and TRBJ2-5; TRBD2 might be the D (5 bases). This CDR3 spans 14 amino acids. CDR1 GTSNPN and CDR2 SVGIG come from the germline V gene (reference sequence). V was cut by 2 bases and J by 2 bases, with 12 bases left in between. This CDR3 reads CAWSLQTTQETQYF. The CDR3 nucleotides read TGTGCCTGGAGTCTACAGACTACTCAAGAGACCCAGTACTTC.